This TCR beta chain was captured by sequencing in a study of shared clonotypes between healthy human individuals. V was trimmed by 1 base and J by 0 bases, leaving 13 bases between them. CDR1 and CDR2 from the germline V gene are SGHAT and FQNNGV. This CDR3 is 16 amino acids long. Measured with immunoSEQ multiplex PCR; TCRdb has only the in-frame clones, and not every one. Of over a million clones listed, over 95% were seen once; the top ten hold 0.95% to 1.5%. V and J are TRBV11-2 and TRBJ2-7; possible D gene TRBD2, 6 bases. The receptor was derived from a man aged 25 to 40 in good health. Sequenced input: naive CD4+ T cells sorted from blood. Subset in this sample: CD45RA+ positively selected. The CDR3 region is CASSLVSSASSYEQYF. CDR3 coding DNA: TGTGCCAGCAGCTTAGTATCTAGCGCTAGCTCCTACGAGCAGTACTTC.